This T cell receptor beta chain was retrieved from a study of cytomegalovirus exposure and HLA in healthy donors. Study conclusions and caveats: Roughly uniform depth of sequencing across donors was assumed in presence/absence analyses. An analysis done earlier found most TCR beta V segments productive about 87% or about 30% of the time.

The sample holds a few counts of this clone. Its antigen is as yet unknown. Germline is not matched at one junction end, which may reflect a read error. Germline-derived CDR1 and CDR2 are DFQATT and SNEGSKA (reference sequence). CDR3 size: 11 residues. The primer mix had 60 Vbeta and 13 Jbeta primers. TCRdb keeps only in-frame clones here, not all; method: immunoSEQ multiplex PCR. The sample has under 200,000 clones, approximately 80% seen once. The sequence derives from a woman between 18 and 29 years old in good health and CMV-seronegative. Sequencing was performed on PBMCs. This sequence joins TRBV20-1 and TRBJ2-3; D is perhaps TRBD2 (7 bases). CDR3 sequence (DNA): TGCAGTGCCAGAGGGGGGGATTCGCAGTATTTT. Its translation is CSARGGDSQYF.